This T cell receptor (beta chain) was captured in a study of neurological immune-mediated disorders. At least ten counts were recorded for this clonotype. What it binds is unknown. The unsorted libraries had their origin in 2 million PBMCs stored at -80 C. With 10-nucleotide random UMIs, 5'RACE was used to make the cDNA. In each sequencing run, over 180 million TCR-beta sequences were generated from 15-18 subjects. TCRdb recomputed calls from the 5' RACE reads with MiXCR, one row per CDR3 protein. This table has some 29,000 distinct CDR3 sequences, around 6.3% appearing once. Overall study findings and caveats: HTLV-1-associated myelopathy had the most TCR clonal expansion, while multiple sclerosis had the least, a level that fell below healthy controls.

This receptor was obtained from a woman aged 50 to 60 in good health. Sequencing was done on a sample of PBMCs.

DNA of the CDR3: TGTGCCAGTAGTGAACCCTGGGCCAATGAGCAGTTCTTC. It encodes CASSEPWANEQFF. The chain is built from TRBV19 and TRBJ2-1; no firm D call. The CDR3 length is 13 residues. CDR1 is LNHDA, CDR2 SQIVND, per germline (reference sequence). V was pared by 5 bases and J by 6 bases, with 11 bases between.